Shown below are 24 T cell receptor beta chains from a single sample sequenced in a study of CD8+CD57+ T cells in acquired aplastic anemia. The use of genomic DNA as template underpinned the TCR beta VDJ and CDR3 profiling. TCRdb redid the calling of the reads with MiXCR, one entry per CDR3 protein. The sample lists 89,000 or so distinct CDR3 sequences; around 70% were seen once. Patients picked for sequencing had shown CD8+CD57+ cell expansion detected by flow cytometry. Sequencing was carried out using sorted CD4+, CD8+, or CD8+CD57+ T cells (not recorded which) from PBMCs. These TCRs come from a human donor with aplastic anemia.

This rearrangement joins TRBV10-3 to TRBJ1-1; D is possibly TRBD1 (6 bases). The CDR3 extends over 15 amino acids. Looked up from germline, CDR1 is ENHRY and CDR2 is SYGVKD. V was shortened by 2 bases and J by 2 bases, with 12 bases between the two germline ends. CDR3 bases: TGTGCCATCAGTGAGCTACAGGGCCCCAACACTGAAGCTTTCTTT. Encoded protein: CAISELQGPNTEAFF.

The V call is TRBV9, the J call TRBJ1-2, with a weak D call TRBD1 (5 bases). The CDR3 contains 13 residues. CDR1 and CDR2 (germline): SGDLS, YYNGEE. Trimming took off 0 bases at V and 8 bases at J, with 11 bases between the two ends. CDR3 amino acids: CASSVVGRSGYTF. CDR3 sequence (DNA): TGTGCCAGCAGCGTAGTGGGGCGGTCCGGCTACACCTTC.

This CDR3 is CAIRGLVGNEQFF. For the CDR3, the DNA is TGTGCCATCAGGGGACTAGTAGGCAATGAGCAGTTCTTC. The V gene is TRBV10-3, the J gene TRBJ2-1; TRBD2 agrees at 8 bases. This CDR3 is built from 13 residues. Germline V CDR1 and CDR2: ENHRY, SYGVKD. V trimming: 6 bases; J trimming: 6 bases; junction bases outside the gene matches: 4.

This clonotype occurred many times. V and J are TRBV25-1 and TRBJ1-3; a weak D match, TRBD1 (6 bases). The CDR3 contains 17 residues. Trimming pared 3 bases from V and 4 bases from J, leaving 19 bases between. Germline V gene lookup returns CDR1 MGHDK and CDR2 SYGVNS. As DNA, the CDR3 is TGTGCCAGCAGTGAGACACCCCAGGGGTCGAGAGGAAACACCATATATTTT. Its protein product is CASSETPQGSRGNTIYF.

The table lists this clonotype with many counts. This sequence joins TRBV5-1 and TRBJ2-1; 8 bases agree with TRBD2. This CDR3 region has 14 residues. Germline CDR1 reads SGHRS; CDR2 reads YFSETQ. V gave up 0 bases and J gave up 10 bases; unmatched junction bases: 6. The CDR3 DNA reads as TGCGCCAGCAGCTTGGCCGGGACTAGTGAGGAGCAGTTCTTC. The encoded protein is CASSLAGTSEEQFF.

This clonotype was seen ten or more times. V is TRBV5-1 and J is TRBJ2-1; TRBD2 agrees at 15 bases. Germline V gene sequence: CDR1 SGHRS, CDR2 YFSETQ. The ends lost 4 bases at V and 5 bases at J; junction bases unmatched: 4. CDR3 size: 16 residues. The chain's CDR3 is CASSPGLAGGHNEQFF. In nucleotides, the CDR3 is TGCGCCAGCAGCCCCGGACTAGCGGGGGGGCACAATGAGCAGTTCTTC.

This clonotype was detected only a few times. The CDR3 nucleotides are TGTGCCAGCAGTTTAGGAGGATTCAATTCACCCCTCCACTTT. It codes for CASSLGGFNSPLHF. The chain carries TRBV28 and TRBJ1-6; the D is unclear. CDR1 is MDHEN and CDR2 is SYDVKM in the germline V gene. Trimming took off 2 bases at V and 7 bases at J, with 9 bases between the two ends. The CDR3 spans 14 residues.

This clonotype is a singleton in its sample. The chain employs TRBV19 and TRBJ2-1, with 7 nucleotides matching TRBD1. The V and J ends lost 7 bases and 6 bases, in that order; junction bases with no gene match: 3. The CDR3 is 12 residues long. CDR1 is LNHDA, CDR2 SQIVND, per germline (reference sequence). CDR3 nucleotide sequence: TGTGCCAGTAACGACAGGGTCAATGAGCAGTTCTTC. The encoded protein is CASNDRVNEQFF.

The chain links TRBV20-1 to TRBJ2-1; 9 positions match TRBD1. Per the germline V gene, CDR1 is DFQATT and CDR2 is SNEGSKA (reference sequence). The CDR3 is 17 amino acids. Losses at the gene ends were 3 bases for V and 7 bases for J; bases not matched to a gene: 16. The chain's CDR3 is CSARRPGTGNGRNEQFF. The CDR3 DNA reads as TGCAGTGCTAGGCGTCCCGGGACAGGGAACGGCAGGAATGAGCAGTTCTTC.

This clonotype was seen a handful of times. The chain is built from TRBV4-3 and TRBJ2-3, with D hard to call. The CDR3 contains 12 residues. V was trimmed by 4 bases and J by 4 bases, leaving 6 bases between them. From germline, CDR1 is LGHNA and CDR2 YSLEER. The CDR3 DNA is TGCGCCAGCAGCCGGTATGCAGATACGCAGTATTTT. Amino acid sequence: CASSRYADTQYF.

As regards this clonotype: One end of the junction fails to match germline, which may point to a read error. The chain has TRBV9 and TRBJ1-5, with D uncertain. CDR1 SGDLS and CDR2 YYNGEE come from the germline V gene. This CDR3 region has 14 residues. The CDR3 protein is CTSSLSATNQPQHF. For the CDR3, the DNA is TGTACCAGCAGCTTATCGGCCACCAATCAGCCCCAGCATTTT.

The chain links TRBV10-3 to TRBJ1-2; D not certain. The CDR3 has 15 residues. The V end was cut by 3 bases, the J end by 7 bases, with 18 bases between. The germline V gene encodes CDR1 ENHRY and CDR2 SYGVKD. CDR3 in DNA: TGTGCCATCAGTGATATGGCAGGAGAGTACTGTGGCTACACCTTC. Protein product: CAISDMAGEYCGYTF.

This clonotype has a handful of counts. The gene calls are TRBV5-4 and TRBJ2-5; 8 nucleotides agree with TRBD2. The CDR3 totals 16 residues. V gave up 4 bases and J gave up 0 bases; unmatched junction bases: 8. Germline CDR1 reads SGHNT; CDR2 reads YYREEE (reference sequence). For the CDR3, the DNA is TGTGCCAGCAGCCGATCGAGTAGCGGGGACCAAGAGACCCAGTACTTC. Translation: CASSRSSSGDQETQYF.

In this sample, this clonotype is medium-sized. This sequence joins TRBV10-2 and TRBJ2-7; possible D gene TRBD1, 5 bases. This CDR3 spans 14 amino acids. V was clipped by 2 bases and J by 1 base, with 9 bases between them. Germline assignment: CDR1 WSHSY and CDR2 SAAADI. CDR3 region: CASSEGRASYEQYF. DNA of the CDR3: TGCGCCAGCAGTGAGGGCAGGGCTTCCTACGAGCAGTACTTC.

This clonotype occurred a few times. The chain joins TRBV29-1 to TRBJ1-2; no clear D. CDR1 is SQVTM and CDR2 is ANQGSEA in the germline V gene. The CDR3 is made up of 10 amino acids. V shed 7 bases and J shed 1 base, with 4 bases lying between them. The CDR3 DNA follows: TGCAGCGCCGGTAACTATGGCTACACCTTC. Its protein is CSAGNYGYTF.

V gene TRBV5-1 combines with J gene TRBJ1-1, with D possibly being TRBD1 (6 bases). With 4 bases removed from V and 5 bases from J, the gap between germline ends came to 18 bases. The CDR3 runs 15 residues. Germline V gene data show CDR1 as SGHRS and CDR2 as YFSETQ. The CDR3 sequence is CASSSTGHQRTEAFF. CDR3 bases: TGCGCCAGCAGCAGCACGGGACACCAGAGGACTGAAGCTTTCTTT.

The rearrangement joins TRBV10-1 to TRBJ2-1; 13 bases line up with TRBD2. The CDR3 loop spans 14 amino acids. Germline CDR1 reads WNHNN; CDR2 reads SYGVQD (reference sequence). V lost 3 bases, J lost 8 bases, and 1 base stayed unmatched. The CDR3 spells CASSDGLAGDEQFF. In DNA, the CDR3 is TGCGCCAGCAGTGATGGACTAGCGGGGGATGAGCAGTTCTTC.

CDR3 in amino acids: CASSLQQGSTEAFF. The DNA for the CDR3 is TGTGCCAGTAGTCTGCAGCAAGGCAGTACTGAAGCTTTCTTT. The V and J genes are TRBV19 and TRBJ1-1; no clear D. This CDR3 region has 14 residues. The V gene's germline CDR1 is LNHDA and CDR2 SQIVND (reference sequence). With 5 bases removed from V and 5 bases from J, the gap between germline ends came to 15 bases.

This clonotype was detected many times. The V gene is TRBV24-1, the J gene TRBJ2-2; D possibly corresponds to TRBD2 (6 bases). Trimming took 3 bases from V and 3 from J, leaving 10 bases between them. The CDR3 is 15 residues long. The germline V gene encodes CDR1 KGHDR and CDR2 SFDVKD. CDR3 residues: CATSDARRDTGELFF. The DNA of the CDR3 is TGTGCCACCAGTGATGCCAGGAGGGACACCGGGGAGCTGTTTTTT.

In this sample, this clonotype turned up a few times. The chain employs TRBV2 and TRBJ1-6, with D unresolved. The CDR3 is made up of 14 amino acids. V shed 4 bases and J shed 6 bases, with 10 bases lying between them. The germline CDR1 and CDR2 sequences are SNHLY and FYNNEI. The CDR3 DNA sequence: TGTGCCAGCAGTGTTTACACCCCTAATTCACCCCTCCACTTT. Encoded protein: CASSVYTPNSPLHF.

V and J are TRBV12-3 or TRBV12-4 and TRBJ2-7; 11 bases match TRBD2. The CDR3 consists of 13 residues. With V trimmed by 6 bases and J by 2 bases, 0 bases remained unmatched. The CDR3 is CASRTSGTYEQYF. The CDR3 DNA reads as TGTGCCAGCAGGACTAGCGGGACCTACGAGCAGTACTTC.

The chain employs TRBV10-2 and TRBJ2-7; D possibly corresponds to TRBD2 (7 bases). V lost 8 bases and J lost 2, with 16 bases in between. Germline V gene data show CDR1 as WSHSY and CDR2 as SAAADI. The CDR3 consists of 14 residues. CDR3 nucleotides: TGCGCCAGCTTGGGGGCGGGAGTGGCCTACGAGCAGTACTTC. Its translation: CASLGAGVAYEQYF.

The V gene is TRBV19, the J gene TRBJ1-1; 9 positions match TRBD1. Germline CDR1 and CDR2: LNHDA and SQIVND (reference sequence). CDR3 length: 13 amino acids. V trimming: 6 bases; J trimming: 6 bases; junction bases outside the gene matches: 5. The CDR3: CASSDRGIAEAFF. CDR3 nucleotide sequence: TGTGCCAGTAGCGACAGGGGGATCGCTGAAGCTTTCTTT.

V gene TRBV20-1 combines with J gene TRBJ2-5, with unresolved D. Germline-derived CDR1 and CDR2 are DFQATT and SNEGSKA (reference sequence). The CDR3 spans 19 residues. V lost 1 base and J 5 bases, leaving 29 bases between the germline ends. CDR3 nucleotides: TGCAGTGCTAGAGGGACCCCCAGCGAGACCAGCCGACCTCAGGAGACCCAGTACTTC. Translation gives CSARGTPSETSRPQETQYF.